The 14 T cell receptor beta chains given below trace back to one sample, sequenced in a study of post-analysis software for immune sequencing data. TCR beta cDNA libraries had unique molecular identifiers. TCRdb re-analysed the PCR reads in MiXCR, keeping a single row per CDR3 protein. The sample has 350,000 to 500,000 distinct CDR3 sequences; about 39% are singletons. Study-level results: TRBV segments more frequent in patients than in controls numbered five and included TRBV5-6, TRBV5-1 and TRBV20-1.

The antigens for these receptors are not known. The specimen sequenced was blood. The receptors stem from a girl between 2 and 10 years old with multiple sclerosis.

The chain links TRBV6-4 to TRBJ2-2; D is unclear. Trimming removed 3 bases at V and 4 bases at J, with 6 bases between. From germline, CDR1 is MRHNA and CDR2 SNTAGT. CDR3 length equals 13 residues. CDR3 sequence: CASSERATGELFF. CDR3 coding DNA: TGTGCCAGCAGTGAAAGGGCCACCGGGGAGCTGTTTTTT.

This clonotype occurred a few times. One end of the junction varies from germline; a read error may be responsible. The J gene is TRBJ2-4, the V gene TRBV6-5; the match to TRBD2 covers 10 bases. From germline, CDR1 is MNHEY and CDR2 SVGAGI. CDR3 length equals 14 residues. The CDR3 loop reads CASSPGLAENIQCF. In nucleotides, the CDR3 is TGTGCCAGCAGCCCCGGACTAGCGGAAAACATTCAGTGCTTC.

The CDR3 region has the DNA TGTGCCAGCAGCGTGCAGGGGCGCGTCACCGGGGAGCTGTTTTTT. This sequence encodes CASSVQGRVTGELFF. This chain links TRBV7-2 with TRBJ2-2; a possible D gene is TRBD1 (6 bases). Between the trimmed V and J ends, which lost 5 bases and 4 bases, there was a span of 14 bases. The germline CDR1 and CDR2 sequences are SGHTA and FQGNSA. This CDR3 has 15 residues.

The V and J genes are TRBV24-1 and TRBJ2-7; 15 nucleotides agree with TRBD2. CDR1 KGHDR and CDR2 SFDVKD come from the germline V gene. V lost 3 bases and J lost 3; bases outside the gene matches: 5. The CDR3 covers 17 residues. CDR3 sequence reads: CATSDGTSGRRGYEQYF. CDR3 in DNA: TGTGCCACCAGTGATGGGACTAGCGGGAGGAGGGGCTACGAGCAGTACTTC.

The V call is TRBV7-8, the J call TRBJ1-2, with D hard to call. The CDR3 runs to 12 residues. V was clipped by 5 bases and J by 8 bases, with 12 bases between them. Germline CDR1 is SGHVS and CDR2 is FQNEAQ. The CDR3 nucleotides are TGTGCCAGCAGCCAAGGGAGTGGGGGCTACACCTTC. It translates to CASSQGSGGYTF.

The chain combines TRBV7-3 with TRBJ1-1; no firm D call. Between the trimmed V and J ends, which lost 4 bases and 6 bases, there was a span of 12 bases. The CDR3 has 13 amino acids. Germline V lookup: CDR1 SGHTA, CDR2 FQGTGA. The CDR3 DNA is TGTGCCAGCAGCTCCCGGGAGAGGGCTGAAGCTTTCTTT. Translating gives CASSSRERAEAFF.

CDR3 loop: CASSSGQAGETQYF. The CDR3 DNA sequence: TGTGCCAGCAGCTCGGGACAGGCTGGAGAGACCCAGTACTTC. This sequence joins TRBV5-6 and TRBJ2-5, with 8 bases matching TRBD1. V gave up 3 bases and J gave up 4 bases; unmatched junction bases: 5. The CDR3 spans 14 residues. Germline assignment: CDR1 SGHDT and CDR2 YYEEEE.

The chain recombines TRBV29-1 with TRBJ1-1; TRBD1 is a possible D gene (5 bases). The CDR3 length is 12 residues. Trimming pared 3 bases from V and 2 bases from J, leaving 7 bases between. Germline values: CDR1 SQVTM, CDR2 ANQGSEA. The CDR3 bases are TGCAGCGTTGACAGGGTTAACACTGAAGCTTTCTTT. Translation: CSVDRVNTEAFF.

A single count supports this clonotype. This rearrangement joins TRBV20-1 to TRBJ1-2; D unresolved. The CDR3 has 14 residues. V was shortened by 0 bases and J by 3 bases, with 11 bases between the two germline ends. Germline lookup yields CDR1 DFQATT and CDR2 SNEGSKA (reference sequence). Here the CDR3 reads CSAREIFLHYGYTF. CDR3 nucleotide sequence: TGCAGTGCTAGAGAGATTTTCCTTCACTATGGCTACACCTTC.

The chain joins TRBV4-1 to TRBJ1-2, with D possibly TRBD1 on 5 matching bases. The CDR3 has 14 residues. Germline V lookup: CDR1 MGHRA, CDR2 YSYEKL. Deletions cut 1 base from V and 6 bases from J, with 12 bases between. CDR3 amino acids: CASSQVVSRDGYTF. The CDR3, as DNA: TGCGCCAGCAGCCAAGTTGTTAGCAGGGATGGCTACACCTTC.

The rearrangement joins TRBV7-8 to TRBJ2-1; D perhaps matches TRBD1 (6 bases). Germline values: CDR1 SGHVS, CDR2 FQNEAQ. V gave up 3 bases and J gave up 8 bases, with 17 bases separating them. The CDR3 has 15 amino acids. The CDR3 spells CASSFVTGGLYEQFF. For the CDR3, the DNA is TGTGCCAGCAGCTTTGTGACAGGTGGTCTCTATGAGCAGTTCTTC.

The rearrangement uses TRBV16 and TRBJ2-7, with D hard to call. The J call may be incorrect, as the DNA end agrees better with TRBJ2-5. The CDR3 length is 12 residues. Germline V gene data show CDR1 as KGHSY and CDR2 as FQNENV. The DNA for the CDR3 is TGTGCCAGCAGCCAATCGCCGGAGACCCAGTACTTC. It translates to CASSQSPETQYF.

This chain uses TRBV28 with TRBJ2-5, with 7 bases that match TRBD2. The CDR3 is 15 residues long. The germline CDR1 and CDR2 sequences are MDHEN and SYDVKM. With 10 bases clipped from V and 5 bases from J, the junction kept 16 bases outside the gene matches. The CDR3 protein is CATDREALTGETQYF. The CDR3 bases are TGTGCCACCGACCGGGAGGCCCTTACTGGGGAGACCCAGTACTTC.

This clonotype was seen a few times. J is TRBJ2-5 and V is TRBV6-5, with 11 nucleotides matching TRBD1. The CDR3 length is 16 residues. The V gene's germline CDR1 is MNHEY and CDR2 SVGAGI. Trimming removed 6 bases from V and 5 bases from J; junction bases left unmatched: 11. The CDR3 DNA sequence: TGTGCCAGCAGCCCGATTCGGACAGGGGGCGGCGAGACCCAGTACTTC. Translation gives CASSPIRTGGGETQYF.